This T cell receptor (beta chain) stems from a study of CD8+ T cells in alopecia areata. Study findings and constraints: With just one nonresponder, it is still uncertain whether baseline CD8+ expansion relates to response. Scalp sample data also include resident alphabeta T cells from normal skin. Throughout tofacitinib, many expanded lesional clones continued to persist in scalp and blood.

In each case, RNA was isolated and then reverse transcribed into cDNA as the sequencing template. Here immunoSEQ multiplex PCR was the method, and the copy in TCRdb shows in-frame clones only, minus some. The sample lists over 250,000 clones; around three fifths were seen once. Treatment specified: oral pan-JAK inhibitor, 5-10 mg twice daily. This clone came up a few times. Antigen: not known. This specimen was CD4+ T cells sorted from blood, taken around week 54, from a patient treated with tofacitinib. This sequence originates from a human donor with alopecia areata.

The CDR3 sequence is CAWSVRHRRTEQYF. The CDR3 DNA reads TGTGCCTGGAGTGTTCGACACCGGCGGACCGAGCAGTACTTC. The gene calls are TRBV30 and TRBJ2-7; D not certain. This CDR3 region has 14 residues. Per the germline V gene, CDR1 is GTSNPN and CDR2 is SVGIG (reference sequence). V dropped 0 bases and J dropped 6 bases, with 15 bases sitting between them.